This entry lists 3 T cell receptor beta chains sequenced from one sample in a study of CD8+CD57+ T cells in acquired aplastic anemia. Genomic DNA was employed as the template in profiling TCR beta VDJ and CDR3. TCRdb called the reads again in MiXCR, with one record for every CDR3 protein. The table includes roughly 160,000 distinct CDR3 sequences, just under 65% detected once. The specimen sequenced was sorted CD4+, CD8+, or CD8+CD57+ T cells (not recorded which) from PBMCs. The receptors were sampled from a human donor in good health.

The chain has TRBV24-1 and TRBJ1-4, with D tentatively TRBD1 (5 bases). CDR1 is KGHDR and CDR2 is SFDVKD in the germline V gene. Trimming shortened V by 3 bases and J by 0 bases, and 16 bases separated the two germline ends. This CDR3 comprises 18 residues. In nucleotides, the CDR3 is TGTGCCACCAGTGATCCCAATCGAGGGGTTGCAACTAATGAAAAACTGTTTTTT. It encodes CATSDPNRGVATNEKLFF.

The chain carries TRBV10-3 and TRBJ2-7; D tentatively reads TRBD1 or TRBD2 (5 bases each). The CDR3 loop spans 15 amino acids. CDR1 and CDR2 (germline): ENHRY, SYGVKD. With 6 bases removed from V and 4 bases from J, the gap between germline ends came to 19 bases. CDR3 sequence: CAISVDTDYGYEQYF. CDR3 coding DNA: TGTGCCATCAGCGTGGACACCGACTACGGATACGAGCAGTACTTC.

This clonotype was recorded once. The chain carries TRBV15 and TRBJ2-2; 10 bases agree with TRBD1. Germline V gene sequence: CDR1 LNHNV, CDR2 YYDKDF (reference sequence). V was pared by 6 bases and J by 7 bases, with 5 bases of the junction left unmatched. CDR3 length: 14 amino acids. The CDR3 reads CATRGDRGNGELFF. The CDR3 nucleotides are TGTGCCACCAGAGGGGACAGGGGTAACGGGGAGCTGTTTTTT.